This is a list of T cell receptor beta chains from one sample in a study of technical replicates of blood from several donors. Assay: immunoSEQ multiplex PCR; the TCRdb copy retains only in-frame clones and omits some. The sample has more than 65,000 clones, nearly 98% seen once. The source material was T cells isolated from PBMCs. The receptors were gathered from a human donor in good health. Each CDR3 is given with its conserved first and last residue. D genes are given only for firm matches. Size is stated for part of the rows, as once, few or many counts, or as a class when the clone is expanded.

clone_size d_call j_call v_call cdr3_nt cdr3_aa
NA NA TRBJ2-7 TRBV15 TGTGCCACCAGCATAACAGTCTACGAGCAGTACTTC CATSITVYEQYF
NA TRBD1 TRBJ2-3 TRBV11-3 TGTGCCAGCAGCTTCCAGGGGGGACAGGGGGAAGATACGCAGTATTTT CASSFQGGQGEDTQYF
NA TRBD2 TRBJ2-7 TRBV7-2 TGTGCCAGCAGCCTAGTAGCGGGAGGTAACGAGCAGTACTTC CASSLVAGGNEQYF
NA NA TRBJ2-1 TRBV7-9 TGTGCCAGCAGCTTAGCAGTGGAGGAAGTTGAGTTCTTC CASSLAVEEVEFF
NA NA TRBJ1-1 TRBV27 TGTGCCAGCAGTTTAGGTAGCGGAAACACTGAAGCTTTCTTT CASSLGSGNTEAFF
NA NA TRBJ2-1 TRBV20-1 TGCAGTCAAACCTCAGGGGTCGAGCAGTTCTTC CSQTSGVEQFF
NA TRBD1 TRBJ1-2 TRBV28 TGTGCCAGCGGATTGGACAGGCTCTATGGCTACACCTTC CASGLDRLYGYTF
NA TRBD1 TRBJ1-5 TRBV28 TGTGCCAGCAGTTTTGACAGGGGAAATCAGCCCCAGCATTTT CASSFDRGNQPQHF
NA NA TRBJ2-7 TRBV12-5 TGTGCTAGTGGTTCCCCCTTACCGGGGTTTAAGCCCTACGAGCAGTACTTC CASGSPLPGFKPYEQYF
NA NA TRBJ1-2 TRBV7-8 TGTGCCAGCAGCTTAGGCCCAGGACTGCACCTCTATGGCTACACCTTC CASSLGPGLHLYGYTF
NA TRBD1 TRBJ1-1 TRBV28 TGTGCCAGCAGCGCCGGGACAGGGGAGCTCACTGAAGCTTTCTTT CASSAGTGELTEAFF
NA TRBD2 TRBJ2-7 TRBV29-1 TGCAGCGTTGTCGGGACTAGCGGGAGTGGCTCCTACGAGCAGTACTTC CSVVGTSGSGSYEQYF
NA TRBD2 TRBJ2-1 TRBV9 TGTGCCAGCAGCGTAGGCGGGAGTAACGCGGGTGAGCAGTTCTTC CASSVGGSNAGEQFF
NA TRBD2 TRBJ2-1 TRBV10-3 TGTGCCATCAGTGAACCGGGACTAGCGGGTGGACGCTCCTACAATGAGCAGTTCTTC CAISEPGLAGGRSYNEQFF
NA NA TRBJ2-7 TRBV14 TGTGCCAGCAGCCAAGCAGGGCCCTACGAGCAGTACTTC CASSQAGPYEQYF
NA TRBD1 TRBJ2-7 TRBV5-5 TGTGCCAGCAGCTGGGGATCGGGACAGGGGGACGAGCAGTACTTC CASSWGSGQGDEQYF
NA TRBD2 TRBJ2-1 TRBV28 TGTGCCAGCAGTTATCAGCGGGAGATCAATGAGCAGTTCTTC CASSYQREINEQFF
NA TRBD1 TRBJ2-3 TRBV27 TGTGCCAGCAGTCCCCTTATGGGACAGGGAGATACGCAGTATTTT CASSPLMGQGDTQYF
NA NA TRBJ1-3 TRBV4-2 TGTGCCAGCAGCCATACAGCCGTTAGCTCTGGAAACACCATATATTTT CASSHTAVSSGNTIYF
NA TRBD1 TRBJ1-4 TRBV6-1 TGTGCCAGCAGTGTATCCCGGGACAGGAACGAAAAACTGTTTTTT CASSVSRDRNEKLFF
NA TRBD1 TRBJ1-2 TRBV19 TGTGCCAGTACCCCCGACGGGACAGCAATTTTAGCTAACTATGGCTACACCTTC CASTPDGTAILANYGYTF
NA TRBD1 TRBJ1-5 TRBV16 TGTGCCAGCAGCCAAGGGACAGGTCCCAGCAATCAGCCCCAGCATTTT CASSQGTGPSNQPQHF
NA NA TRBJ1-5 TRBV2 TGTGCCAGCAGTGCCGGGACAAGAGTATTCTCCCAGCCCCAGCATTTT CASSAGTRVFSQPQHF
NA TRBD1 TRBJ2-2 TRBV4-1 TGCGCCAGCAGCCCGAGAGCCGGGACAGTGAACACCGGGGAGCTGTTTTTT CASSPRAGTVNTGELFF
NA NA TRBJ2-5 TRBV29-1 TGCAGCGTTGATCCTCTGGAGGGGTTCGAGACCCAGTACTTC CSVDPLEGFETQYF
NA NA TRBJ1-2 TRBV19 TGTGCCAGTAGTTCTCAGACAGGTGGCTATGGCTACACCTTC CASSSQTGGYGYTF
NA TRBD1 TRBJ2-7 TRBV6-6 TGTGCCAGCAGTTACTCACCGGGACAGGACTACGAGCAGTACTTC CASSYSPGQDYEQYF
NA TRBD1 TRBJ1-5 TRBV6-1 TGTGCCAGCAGTGACATGGACAGGGTCCAGCCCCAGCATTTT CASSDMDRVQPQHF
NA TRBD1 TRBJ2-4 TRBV28 TGTGCCAGCAGGTCTCCCCAGGGGGCCTACCGCTACTTC CASRSPQGAYRYF
NA TRBD1 TRBJ1-4 TRBV5-4 TGTGCCAGCAGCCCGGACAGGGGCTCGGAAAAACTGTTTTTT CASSPDRGSEKLFF
NA NA TRBJ2-1 TRBV27 TGTGCCAGCAGTCCCCAGCCCGCAGGGGCTCTTTACAATGAGCAGTTCTTC CASSPQPAGALYNEQFF
NA NA TRBJ2-1 TRBV5-4 TGTGCCAGCAGCTTCGGGTTTAACAATGAGCAGTTCTTC CASSFGFNNEQFF
once NA TRBJ1-2 TRBV4-1 TGCGCCAGCAGCCAAGTTTCGGTGGTGCGCCCTAACTATGGCTACACCTTC CASSQVSVVRPNYGYTF
NA NA TRBJ2-5 TRBV5-8 TGTGCCAGCAGCTTGGAGTACCGGGAGACCCAGTACTTC CASSLEYRETQYF
NA TRBD2 TRBJ2-7 TRBV7-2 TGTGCCAGCAGCCCGGGACTAGCGGGAAGGGTGCAGTACTTC CASSPGLAGRVQYF
NA TRBD1 TRBJ1-4 TRBV19 TGTGCCAGTAGTATAGGGGACAGGTCTAATGAAAAACTGTTTTTT CASSIGDRSNEKLFF
NA TRBD1 TRBJ1-2 TRBV4-3 TGCGCCAGCAGTCCTATTGGACAGGCCCCTTATGGCTACACCTTC CASSPIGQAPYGYTF
NA NA TRBJ2-7 TRBV30 TGTGCCTGGAGCTACAGTGCCTACGAGCAGTACTTC CAWSYSAYEQYF
NA TRBD2 TRBJ2-7 TRBV28 TGTGCCAGCAGTCAATCCGGGACTAGCGTGAACGAGCAGTACTTC CASSQSGTSVNEQYF
once TRBD2 TRBJ2-3 TRBV5-5 TGTGCCAGCAGCTTGCCAGCGGGAGATGGAGATACGCAGTATTTT CASSLPAGDGDTQYF
NA NA TRBJ2-2 TRBV4-3 TGCGCCAGCAGCCAAGACTCCAACACCGGGGAGCTGTTTTTT CASSQDSNTGELFF
NA NA TRBJ2-1 TRBV6-5 TGTGCCAGCAGTTACTCTAGGAGCTCCTACAATGAGCAGTTCTTC CASSYSRSSYNEQFF
once NA TRBJ1-5 TRBV28 TGTGCCAGCAGCCATCCAAAACAGCCCCAGCATTTT CASSHPKQPQHF